This TCR beta chain is drawn from a study of blood T cell repertoires in COVID-19. Looking at the study overall: Samples of COVID-19 (acute and convalescent) were obtained from the United States, Italy and Spain. From T cells, B-cell-depleted T cells, or PBMCs came the material, which was cDNA or gDNA.

In the authors' methods: Cell counts per sample came from amplifying reference gene primers. The method was immunoSEQ multiplex PCR; TCRdb's version includes in-frame clones alone and lacks a portion of them. That table supplies the V and J calls and clone size; D and trimming were determined from the DNA. The sample shows about 100,000 clones, approximately 92% of them seen only once. Germline-derived CDR1 and CDR2 are GTSNPN and SVGIG (reference sequence). The CDR3 runs to 13 residues. The ends were cut back, 3 bases at V and 1 base at J, with 8 bases in the middle. The source is a middle-aged man with active COVID-19. Source material: peripheral blood. This chain uses TRBV30 with TRBJ2-3; D is uncertain. The chain's CDR3 is CAWSEQGTDTQYF. The CDR3 DNA is TGTGCCTGGAGCGAGCAGGGCACAGATACGCAGTATTTT.